Detailed here is one TCR beta chain. What it binds is not known. The data derive from a study of blood T cells in healthy people across ages. Study observations and caveats: Diversity of TCR beta per million T cells declined in a roughly linear way with age.

The donors, healthy Caucasians from Russia, were aged roughly 6 to 95. V lost 0 bases, J lost 6 bases, and 12 bases lay in between. The germline gives CDR1 WNHNN, CDR2 SYGVQD (reference sequence). The CDR3 length is 14 residues. PCR was performed a second time for about 6 to 12 cycles using a sample-barcoded 5' primer and a J-beta primer mix. Each sample provided no less than 2.5 million CDR3-containing paired-end reads. TCRdb analysed the 5' RACE reads with MiXCR anew, one entry per CDR3 protein. The sample consists of 850,000 to 1,300,000 distinct CDR3 sequences, around 45% of them appearing once. The gene calls are TRBV10-1 and TRBJ2-7, with TRBD1 as a possible D gene (6 bases). This receptor was taken from a woman in her sixties or seventies in good health. The sample was blood. The CDR3 reads CASSESDRIGEQYF. CDR3 coding DNA: TGCGCCAGCAGTGAGTCCGACAGGATCGGCGAGCAGTACTTC.